A single sample is the source of the 7 T cell receptor beta chains below, sequenced in a study of neoadjuvant anti-PD-1 for oral cavity cancer (dated by TCRdb to the early 2020s). Per the publication, the time point label means: after neoadjuvant nivolumab, at surgical resection. Receptor libraries were prepared by the immunoSEQ multiplex PCR assay. TCRdb limited this immuneACCESS table to in-frame rearrangements with V and J called. A share of clones is missing; checked studies link under half to unresolved V genes, and the rest is unexplained. This sample gives about 9,900 clones in total; around 60% of them show up just once. Under 5% of the sample comes from the top ten. Here the sequenced sample was PBMCs, taken after nivolumab (anti-PD-1) treatment. These receptors were obtained from a person aged 35 to 85 with oral cavity squamous cell carcinoma.

The chain combines TRBV5-1 with TRBJ2-7, with a weak D call TRBD2 (5 bases). Trimming left V 6 bases short and J 1 base short, with 14 bases between. Germline CDR1 and CDR2: SGHRS and YFSETQ. This CDR3 contains 14 residues. The CDR3 spells CASNLGTRSYEQYF. Written as DNA, the CDR3 is TGCGCCAGCAATTTAGGCACTAGATCCTACGAGCAGTACTTC.

This chain joins TRBV5-1 and TRBJ1-2; D perhaps matches TRBD1 (5 bases). The V end lost 0 bases, the J end lost 7 bases, and 10 bases lay between the germline ends. The CDR3 is 13 residues long. In germline, CDR1 is SGHRS, CDR2 YFSETQ. The CDR3 loop reads CASSLDIGAGYTF. The DNA for the CDR3 is TGCGCCAGCAGCTTGGATATCGGGGCTGGCTACACCTTC.

The chain is built from TRBV5-1 and TRBJ2-2, with D possibly matching TRBD2 (6 bases). The CDR3 is 19 amino acids. Germline CDR1 is SGHRS and CDR2 is YFSETQ. Trimming removed 5 bases from V and 1 base from J, with 24 bases in between. The CDR3 DNA is TGCGCCAGCAGACTTGGTATCTTGAAGGGGACTGTGAACACCGGGGAGCTGTTTTTT. It specifies CASRLGILKGTVNTGELFF.

This chain's CDR3 is CASSPLLGTGVYEQYF. In DNA, the CDR3 is TGTGCCAGCAGCCCTCTCTTAGGGACAGGGGTATACGAGCAGTACTTC. The rearrangement links TRBV11-2 to TRBJ2-7, with 10 bases matching TRBD1. Trimming cost V 5 bases and J 4 bases; bases outside gene matches: 11. This CDR3 contains 16 residues. The V gene's germline CDR1 is SGHAT and CDR2 FQNNGV.

CDR3 DNA sequence: TGCGCCAGCAGCTACGGGGTTAACTATGGCTACACCTTC. Its translation: CASSYGVNYGYTF. The gene calls are TRBV5-1 and TRBJ1-2, with D unclear. CDR1 SGHRS and CDR2 YFSETQ come from the germline V gene. V lost 3 bases and J 1 base, leaving 7 bases between the germline ends. The CDR3 totals 13 residues.

The rearrangement links TRBV5-5 to TRBJ1-1; tentatively, D is TRBD1 (5 bases). Per germline, CDR1 SGHKS and CDR2 YYEKEE (reference sequence). V lost 2 bases and J 1 base, leaving 21 bases between the germline ends. The CDR3 spans 18 residues. For the CDR3, the DNA is TGTGCCAGCAGCTTATTTACACCAAACCCTACAGGGAACACTGAAGCTTTCTTT. This codes for CASSLFTPNPTGNTEAFF.

This clone has a handful of counts. The chain joins TRBV7-2 to TRBJ1-1, with D possibly matching TRBD1 (6 bases). V was clipped by 0 bases and J by 10 bases, with 15 bases between them. Germline V gene lookup returns CDR1 SGHTA and CDR2 FQGNSA. There are 14 residues in the CDR3. CDR3 DNA sequence: TGTGCCAGCAGCTTAGCGAATCCGAGAGGGGGAGCTTTCTTT. Encoded protein: CASSLANPRGGAFF.